A single sample is the source of the 28 T cell receptor beta chains below, sequenced in a study of T cell responses to AZD1222 COVID-19 vaccine. Assay: immunoSEQ multiplex PCR; the TCRdb copy retains only in-frame clones and omits some. Here the sample spans over 150,000 clones, 88% being singletons. Here the sequenced sample was peripheral blood, taken 28 days after the second AZD1222 dose. These receptors came from an adult who received the AZD1222 COVID-19 vaccine.

The gene calls are TRBV10-3 and TRBJ2-3, with 7 bases that match TRBD2. The CDR3 contains 14 residues. V trimming: 4 bases; J trimming: 8 bases; junction bases outside the gene matches: 9. Germline V lookup: CDR1 ENHRY, CDR2 SYGVKD. This CDR3 is CAISGSGGRGTQYF. DNA for the CDR3: TGTGCCATCAGTGGCTCCGGCGGGAGAGGTACGCAGTATTTT.

The chain has TRBV5-1 and TRBJ2-2; either TRBD1 or TRBD2 may supply D (5 bases each). V was shortened by 4 bases and J by 6 bases, with 16 bases between the two germline ends. Germline-derived CDR1 and CDR2 are SGHRS and YFSETQ. The CDR3 totals 15 residues. CDR3 sequence: CASSLTSLGAGELFF. As DNA, the CDR3 is TGCGCCAGCAGCCTGACATCTCTGGGGGCCGGGGAGCTGTTTTTT.

The chain couples TRBV7-2 to TRBJ1-5; a possible D gene is TRBD1 (5 bases). Trimming stripped 5 bases from V and 9 bases from J, with 11 bases between. Germline V gives CDR1 SGHTA, CDR2 FQGNSA. The CDR3 is 12 residues long. CDR3 nucleotide sequence: TGTGCCAGCAGCCTCCCAGGGATGCCCCAGCATTTT. This codes for CASSLPGMPQHF.

The J gene is TRBJ1-1, the V gene TRBV5-6, with unresolved D. The CDR3 has 13 residues. V gave up 7 bases and J gave up 0 bases, with 10 bases separating them. The germline V gene encodes CDR1 SGHDT and CDR2 YYEEEE. The CDR3 spells CASGSQLNTEAFF. The CDR3 DNA sequence: TGTGCCAGCGGCTCACAGTTGAACACTGAAGCTTTCTTT. Drawing the rest from reference TRBV5-6 and TRBJ1-1, the complete variable domain is DAGVTQSPTHLIKTRGQQVTLRCSPKSGHDTVSWYQQALGQGPQFIFQYYEEEERQRGNFPDRFSGHQFPNYSSELNVNALLLGDSALYLCASGSQLNTEAFFGQGTRLTVV.

CDR3 in amino acids: CASSLEGRAGAFF. In DNA, the CDR3 is TGTGCCAGCAGTTTAGAGGGAAGGGCTGGAGCTTTCTTT. The J gene is TRBJ1-1, the V gene TRBV12-3 or TRBV12-4; D gene unclear. This CDR3 spans 13 amino acids. V lost 1 base and J lost 10, with 13 bases in between.

The gene calls are TRBV19 and TRBJ2-5, with unresolved D. The CDR3 contains 13 residues. V lost 1 base and J lost 5, with 8 bases in between. From germline, CDR1 is LNHDA and CDR2 SQIVND (reference sequence). The CDR3 is CASSIGRFETQYF. DNA of the CDR3: TGTGCCAGTAGTATAGGACGGTTTGAGACCCAGTACTTC. Supplemented by reference TRBV19 and TRBJ2-5, the full variable domain reads DGGITQSPKYLFRKEGQNVTLSCEQNLNHDAMYWYRQDPGQGLRLIYYSQIVNDFQKGDIAEGYSVSREKKESFPLTVTSAQKNPTAFYLCASSIGRFETQYFGPGTRLLVL.

The genes are TRBV20-1 and TRBJ1-1; D is unclear. CDR1 is DFQATT and CDR2 is SNEGSKA in the germline V gene (reference sequence). Trimming left V 1 base short and J 11 bases short, with 11 bases between. This CDR3 is 11 amino acids long. Here the CDR3 DNA reads TGCAGTGCTAGAGCCGGGGTTGGGGCTTTCTTT. Translation: CSARAGVGAFF.

The rearrangement joins TRBV5-8 to TRBJ2-1, with TRBD1 matching over 9 bases. CDR1 is SGHTS, CDR2 YDEGEE, per germline. The CDR3 contains 15 residues. Losses at the gene ends were 4 bases for V and 11 bases for J; bases not matched to a gene: 13. CDR3 residues: CASSVTGTGLFKQFF. CDR3 DNA sequence: TGTGCCAGCAGCGTAACCGGGACAGGGTTGTTCAAGCAGTTCTTC.

The V gene is TRBV7-9, the J gene TRBJ1-5, with 7 bases that match TRBD1. The germline V gene encodes CDR1 SEHNR and CDR2 FQNEAQ (reference sequence). The CDR3 runs 13 residues. Germline trimming cut 6 bases from V and 5 bases from J; bases unmatched to any gene: 4. This chain's CDR3 is CASSPTGDQPQHF. The CDR3, as DNA: TGTGCCAGCAGTCCAACAGGGGATCAGCCCCAGCATTTT.

The rearrangement uses TRBV18 and TRBJ1-4; no firm D call. CDR1 and CDR2 (germline): KGHSH, LQKENI. The CDR3 contains 13 residues. Trimming pared 0 bases from V and 7 bases from J, leaving 6 bases between. CDR3 DNA: TGTGCCAGCTCACCACCGAGTGGTGAAAAACTGTTTTTT. Translating it yields CASSPPSGEKLFF.

In this sample, this clone turned up a few times. V gene TRBV19 combines with J gene TRBJ1-6; 9 bases are shared with TRBD1. With V trimmed by 6 bases and J by 9 bases, 9 bases remained unmatched. The CDR3 runs to 15 residues. Germline values: CDR1 LNHDA, CDR2 SQIVND (reference sequence). The CDR3 sequence: CASRPPGQGASPLHF. Written as DNA, the CDR3 is TGTGCCAGTAGGCCTCCGGGACAGGGCGCTTCACCCCTCCACTTT.

This CDR3 is CASSLGPEGDTQYF. In nucleotides, the CDR3 is TGCGCCAGCAGCTTGGGTCCGGAGGGGGATACGCAGTATTTT. The V call is TRBV5-1, the J call TRBJ2-3, with D tentatively TRBD2 (6 bases). Germline V CDR1 and CDR2: SGHRS, YFSETQ. The CDR3 is 14 amino acids. Trimming took off 0 bases at V and 6 bases at J, with 11 bases between the two ends.

The J gene is TRBJ2-4, the V gene TRBV19; no definite D call. V dropped 5 bases and J dropped 7 bases, with 15 bases sitting between them. Germline V lookup: CDR1 LNHDA, CDR2 SQIVND (reference sequence). This CDR3 has 14 residues. This CDR3 reads CASSAYESPNIQYF. The CDR3 coding sequence is TGTGCCAGTAGTGCATACGAGTCTCCGAACATTCAGTACTTC.

This chain joins TRBV10-1 and TRBJ2-7; no definite D call. V was shortened by 8 bases and J by 4 bases, with 6 bases between the two germline ends. There are 10 residues in the CDR3. In germline, CDR1 is WNHNN, CDR2 SYGVQD (reference sequence). The CDR3 protein is CASQVYEQYF. The DNA for the CDR3 is TGCGCCAGCCAAGTTTACGAGCAGTACTTC.

The CDR3 sequence: CASSIGWGGRMSTEAFF. Here the CDR3 DNA reads TGTGCCAGTAGTATAGGGTGGGGGGGTCGTATGAGCACTGAAGCTTTCTTT. The chain recombines TRBV19 with TRBJ1-1; maybe TRBD1 (5 bases). The V end lost 1 base, the J end lost 4 bases, and 19 bases lay between the germline ends. The germline V gene has CDR1 LNHDA and CDR2 SQIVND (reference sequence). The CDR3 contains 17 residues.

The chain links TRBV6-2 or TRBV6-3 to TRBJ2-3; D unclear. Germline CDR1 MNHEY, CDR2 SVGEGT. The CDR3 is 12 amino acids. Trimming took off 5 bases at V and 0 bases at J, with 3 bases between the two ends. The CDR3 here is CASSASTDTQYF. The CDR3 DNA follows: TGTGCCAGCAGTGCTAGCACAGATACGCAGTATTTT.

The chain couples TRBV19 to TRBJ2-2, with 10 positions matching TRBD1. This CDR3 contains 15 residues. Germline trimming cut 9 bases from V and 6 bases from J; bases unmatched to any gene: 10. Germline V gene data show CDR1 as LNHDA and CDR2 as SQIVND (reference sequence). The CDR3 bases are TGTGCCAGCTCATCCCGGGACAGGGGATCCGGGGAGCTGTTTTTT. Its translation is CASSSRDRGSGELFF.

The genes are TRBV4-1 and TRBJ1-5; a possible D gene is TRBD1 (6 bases). The CDR3 consists of 17 residues. Germline-derived CDR1 and CDR2 are MGHRA and YSYEKL. Trimming pared 5 bases from V and 2 bases from J, leaving 19 bases between. DNA for the CDR3: TGCGCCAGCAGCAGCAGTGGGGGCTGGATGGGCAATCAGCCCCAGCATTTT. Translation: CASSSSGGWMGNQPQHF.

The genes are TRBV15 and TRBJ2-2, with D tentatively TRBD2 (6 bases). Germline CDR1 reads LNHNV; CDR2 reads YYDKDF (reference sequence). Trimming left V 3 bases short and J 3 bases short, with 14 bases between. The CDR3 has 16 amino acids. CDR3 amino acids: CATSRGTGVYTGELFF. Written as DNA, the CDR3 is TGTGCCACCAGCAGGGGGACGGGGGTCTACACCGGGGAGCTGTTTTTT. The variable domain in full, completed from reference TRBV15 and TRBJ2-2, reads DAMVIQNPRYQVTQFGKPVTLSCSQTLNHNVMYWYQQKSSQAPKLLFHYYDKDFNNEADTPDNFQSRRPNTSFCFLDIRSPGLGDTAMYLCATSRGTGVYTGELFFGEGSRLTVL.

The rearrangement uses TRBV5-1 and TRBJ1-1; no clear D. The germline gives CDR1 SGHRS, CDR2 YFSETQ. Trimming shortened V by 4 bases and J by 0 bases, and 10 bases separated the two germline ends. The CDR3 extends over 14 amino acids. CDR3 coding DNA: TGCGCCAGCAGCCTCCAAGATATGAACACTGAAGCTTTCTTT. This gives the protein CASSLQDMNTEAFF.

The chain is built from TRBV4-3 and TRBJ2-1, with TRBD1 as a possible D gene (5 bases). This CDR3 is built from 15 residues. Germline V gene lookup returns CDR1 LGHNA and CDR2 YSLEER. The V and J ends lost 5 bases and 0 bases respectively, with 11 bases between them. CDR3 coding DNA: TGCGCCAGCAGCACACAGGTCAGCTCCTACAATGAGCAGTTCTTC. Its protein product is CASSTQVSSYNEQFF.

This chain connects TRBV6-2 or TRBV6-3 to TRBJ2-3; perhaps D is TRBD1 or TRBD2 (6 bases each). In germline, CDR1 is MNHEY, CDR2 SVGEGT. V was cut by 2 bases and J by 8 bases, with 29 bases left in between. The CDR3 totals 19 residues. CDR3 coding DNA: TGTGCCAGCAGTTACGGATTCGGACCCGGGGGCCCGGGAAGGGGTACGCAGTATTTT. Residues: CASSYGFGPGGPGRGTQYF.

The V and J genes are TRBV28 and TRBJ1-5, with no clear D. Trimming took 5 bases from V and 0 from J, leaving 5 bases between them. The CDR3 totals 13 residues. Germline CDR1 and CDR2: MDHEN and SYDVKM. The CDR3 sequence is CASSPGSNQPQHF. CDR3 sequence (DNA): TGTGCCAGCAGTCCAGGTAGCAATCAGCCCCAGCATTTT.

The V and J genes are TRBV7-3 and TRBJ2-7, with a weak D call TRBD1 (6 bases). Germline loops: CDR1 SGHTA, CDR2 FQGTGA. The CDR3 has 15 residues. V was pared by 5 bases and J by 5 bases, with 19 bases between. CDR3 coding DNA: TGTGCCAGCAGCCCTCCAGGGGCCAGGCTCCACGAGCAGTACTTC. This encodes CASSPPGARLHEQYF.

This chain connects TRBV9 to TRBJ1-6, with 8 bases identical to TRBD1. The germline gives CDR1 SGDLS, CDR2 YYNGEE. V gave up 4 bases and J gave up 8 bases; unmatched junction bases: 8. The CDR3 length is 15 residues. CDR3 sequence: CASSFLGQADSPLHF. The CDR3 DNA reads as TGTGCCAGCAGCTTCTTGGGACAGGCGGATTCACCCCTCCACTTT.

The V and J genes are TRBV25-1 and TRBJ2-3, with 9 bases lining up with TRBD1. This CDR3 comprises 14 residues. Per the germline V gene, CDR1 is MGHDK and CDR2 is SYGVNS. Trimming took 6 bases from V and 1 from J; bases not matched to a gene: 2. The CDR3 protein is CASRQGARTDTQYF. The DNA for the CDR3 is TGTGCCAGCAGACAGGGGGCGCGCACAGATACGCAGTATTTT.

The chain carries TRBV7-2 and TRBJ2-3, with TRBD2 matching over 7 bases. The CDR3 consists of 14 residues. Germline-derived CDR1 and CDR2 are SGHTA and FQGNSA. After removal of 5 bases from V and 6 bases from J, the junction contained 8 bases not matched to a gene. CDR3 amino acids: CASSATDGGDTQYF. As DNA, the CDR3 is TGTGCCAGCAGCGCGACGGACGGGGGGGATACGCAGTATTTT.

The rearrangement uses TRBV6-5 and TRBJ1-1; 9 nucleotides agree with TRBD1. Germline V lookup: CDR1 MNHEY, CDR2 SVGAGI. The ends lost 1 base at V and 4 bases at J; junction bases unmatched: 4. The CDR3 has 15 amino acids. The CDR3: CASSYYRGRGTEAFF. The DNA of the CDR3 is TGTGCCAGCAGTTACTACAGGGGGCGCGGCACTGAAGCTTTCTTT.